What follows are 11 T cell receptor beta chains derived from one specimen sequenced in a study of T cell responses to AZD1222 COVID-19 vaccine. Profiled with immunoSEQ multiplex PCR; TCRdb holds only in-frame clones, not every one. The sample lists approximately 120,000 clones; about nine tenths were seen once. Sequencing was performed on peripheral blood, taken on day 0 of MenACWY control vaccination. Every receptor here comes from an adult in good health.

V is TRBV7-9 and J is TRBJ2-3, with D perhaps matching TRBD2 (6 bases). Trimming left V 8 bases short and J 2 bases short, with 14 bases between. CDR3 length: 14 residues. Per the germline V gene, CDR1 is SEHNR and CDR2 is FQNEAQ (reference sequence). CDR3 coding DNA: TGTGCCAGCGGGACCGGGACTCCCACAGATACGCAGTATTTT. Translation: CASGTGTPTDTQYF.

CDR3 in DNA: TGTGCCAGCAGCTTGGCAGGCTCTGGAAACACCATATATTTT. Protein: CASSLAGSGNTIYF. The V gene is TRBV7-9, the J gene TRBJ1-3, with unresolved D. The germline V and J ends were trimmed by 3 bases and 0 bases, with 6 bases remaining between them. The V gene's germline CDR1 is SEHNR and CDR2 FQNEAQ (reference sequence). This CDR3 contains 14 residues.

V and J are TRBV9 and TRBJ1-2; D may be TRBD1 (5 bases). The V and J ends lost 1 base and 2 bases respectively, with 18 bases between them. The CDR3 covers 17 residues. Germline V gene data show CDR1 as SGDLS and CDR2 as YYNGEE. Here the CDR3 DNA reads TGTGCCAGCAGCGTACCAGGACGGGGCGGACACAACTATGGCTACACCTTC. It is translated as CASSVPGRGGHNYGYTF.

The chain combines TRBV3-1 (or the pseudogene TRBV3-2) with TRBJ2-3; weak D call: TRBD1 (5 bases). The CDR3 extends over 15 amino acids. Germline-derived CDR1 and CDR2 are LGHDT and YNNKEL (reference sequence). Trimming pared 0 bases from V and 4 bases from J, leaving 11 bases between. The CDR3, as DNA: TGTGCCAGCAGCCAAGATAGGACACGGGCAGATACGCAGTATTTT. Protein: CASSQDRTRADTQYF.

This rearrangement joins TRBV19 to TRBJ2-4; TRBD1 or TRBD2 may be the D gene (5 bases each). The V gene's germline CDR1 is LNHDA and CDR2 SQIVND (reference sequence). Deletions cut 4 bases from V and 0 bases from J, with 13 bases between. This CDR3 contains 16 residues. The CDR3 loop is CASSTSGDLAKNIQYF. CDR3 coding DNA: TGTGCCAGTAGTACCAGTGGGGACCTAGCCAAAAACATTCAGTACTTC.

CDR3 DNA sequence: TGTGCCAGCAGAATGACCCAGAACTCCTACGAGCAGTACTTC. Translation gives CASRMTQNSYEQYF. V gene TRBV7-2 combines with J gene TRBJ2-7; D ambiguous. CDR1 and CDR2 (germline): SGHTA, FQGNSA. The CDR3 has 14 residues. V dropped 6 bases and J dropped 0 bases, with 12 bases sitting between them.

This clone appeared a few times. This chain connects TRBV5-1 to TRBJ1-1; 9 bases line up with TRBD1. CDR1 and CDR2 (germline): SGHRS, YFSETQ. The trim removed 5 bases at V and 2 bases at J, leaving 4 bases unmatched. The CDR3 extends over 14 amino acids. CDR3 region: CASRTGGGNTEAFF. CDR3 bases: TGCGCCAGCAGGACAGGGGGAGGAAACACTGAAGCTTTCTTT.

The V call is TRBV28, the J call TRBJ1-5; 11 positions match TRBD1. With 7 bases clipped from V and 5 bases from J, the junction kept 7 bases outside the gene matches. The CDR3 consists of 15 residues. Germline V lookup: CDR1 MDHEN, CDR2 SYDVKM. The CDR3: CASTLRDRGYQPQHF. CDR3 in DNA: TGTGCCAGCACCTTGAGGGACAGGGGGTATCAGCCCCAGCATTTT.

In nucleotides, the CDR3 is TGTGCCAGCAGTGAAACGCGGTTGGCGGGGGCCCACACCGGGGAGCTGTTTTTT. This gives the protein CASSETRLAGAHTGELFF. V and J are TRBV6-1 and TRBJ2-2; maybe TRBD2 (7 bases). The CDR3 sequence is 18 residues long. The germline gives CDR1 MNHNS, CDR2 SASEGT. Trimming pared 2 bases from V and 3 bases from J, leaving 19 bases between.

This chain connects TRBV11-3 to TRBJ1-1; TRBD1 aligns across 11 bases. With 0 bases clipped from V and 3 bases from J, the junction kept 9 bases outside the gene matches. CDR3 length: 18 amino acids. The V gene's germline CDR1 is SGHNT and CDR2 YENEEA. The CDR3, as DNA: TGTGCCAGCAGCTTAGATTTGGACAGGGGGCAAAGCGACACTGAAGCTTTCTTT. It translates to CASSLDLDRGQSDTEAFF.

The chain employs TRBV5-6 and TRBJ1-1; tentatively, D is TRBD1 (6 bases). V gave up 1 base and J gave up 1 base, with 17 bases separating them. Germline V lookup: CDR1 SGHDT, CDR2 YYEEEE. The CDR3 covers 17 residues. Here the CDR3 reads CASSLWGRHQANTEAFF. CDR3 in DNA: TGTGCCAGCAGCTTGTGGGGGCGGCATCAGGCGAACACTGAAGCTTTCTTT. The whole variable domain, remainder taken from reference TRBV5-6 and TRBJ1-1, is DAGVTQSPTHLIKTRGQQVTLRCSPKSGHDTVSWYQQALGQGPQFIFQYYEEEERQRGNFPDRFSGHQFPNYSSELNVNALLLGDSALYLCASSLWGRHQANTEAFFGQGTRLTVV.